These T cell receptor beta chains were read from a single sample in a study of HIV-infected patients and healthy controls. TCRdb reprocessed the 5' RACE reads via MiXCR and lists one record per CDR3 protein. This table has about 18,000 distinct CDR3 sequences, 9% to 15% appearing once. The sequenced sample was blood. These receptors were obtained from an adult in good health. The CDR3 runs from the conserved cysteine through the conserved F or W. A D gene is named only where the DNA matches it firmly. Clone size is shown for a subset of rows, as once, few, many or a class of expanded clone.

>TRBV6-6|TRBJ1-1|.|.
TGTGCCAGCAGTTACCCCGACACTGAAGCTTTCTTT
CASSYPDTEAFF
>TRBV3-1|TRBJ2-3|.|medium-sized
TGTGCCAGCAGCCAAGGTGGCCTGGCAGATACGCAGTATTTT
CASSQGGLADTQYF
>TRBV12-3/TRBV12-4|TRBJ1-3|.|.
TGTGCCAGCAGTTTAATCCCGCCAGATGGAAACACCATATATTTT
CASSLIPPDGNTIYF
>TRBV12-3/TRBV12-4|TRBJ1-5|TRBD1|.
TGTGCCAGCAGGGGACAGGGGGATCTTCAGCCCCAGCATTTT
CASRGQGDLQPQHF
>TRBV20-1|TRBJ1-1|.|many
TGCAGTGCTAACGTGAGGGGCAGGGACACTGAAGCTTTCTTT
CSANVRGRDTEAFF
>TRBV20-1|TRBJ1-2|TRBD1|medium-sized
TGCAGTGCTCAGAAAAAAGATGGACAGGACTACTATGGCTACACCTTC
CSAQKKDGQDYYGYTF
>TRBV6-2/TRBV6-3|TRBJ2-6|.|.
TGTGCCAGCAGTTACTTCACTGGCTCTGGGGCCAACGTCCTGACTTTC
CASSYFTGSGANVLTF
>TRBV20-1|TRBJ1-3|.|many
TGCAGTGCTAGAGATGGCTCTGGAAACACCATATATTTT
CSARDGSGNTIYF
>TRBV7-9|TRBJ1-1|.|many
TGTGCCAGCACGGACAGCCACACTGAAGCTTTCTTT
CASTDSHTEAFF
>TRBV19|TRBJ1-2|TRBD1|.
TGTGCCTCCTCGGGGACAGGACCCTTTGGCTACACCTTC
CASSGTGPFGYTF
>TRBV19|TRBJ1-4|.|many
TGTGCCAGTAGTATCCGGGAGAATAATGAAAAACTGTTTTTT
CASSIRENNEKLFF
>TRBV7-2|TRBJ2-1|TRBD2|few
TGTGCCAGCAGCTTGAATCGGGGGGATGAGCAGTTCTTC
CASSLNRGDEQFF
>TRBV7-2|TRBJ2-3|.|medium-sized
TGTGCCAGCAGCGGTTACACAGATACGCAGTATTTT
CASSGYTDTQYF
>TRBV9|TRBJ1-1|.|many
TGTGCCAGCAAAAGTGCGTCTGAAGCTTTCTTT
CASKSASEAFF
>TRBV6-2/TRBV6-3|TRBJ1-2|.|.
TGTGCCAGCACTTCTATCAGCTATACTAACTATGGCTACACCTTC
CASTSISYTNYGYTF
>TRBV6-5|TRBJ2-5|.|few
TGTGCCAGCAGTTCTTTAGGGGAAGAGACCCAGTACTTC
CASSSLGEETQYF
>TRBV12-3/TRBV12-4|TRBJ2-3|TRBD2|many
TGTGCCAGCGGCAGTGGGGGCGGGGGGTCAGATACGCAGTATTTT
CASGSGGGGSDTQYF
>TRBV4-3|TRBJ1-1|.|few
TGCGCCAGCAGCCAAGGGGATAGGGCTCGGACTGAAGCTTTCTTT
CASSQGDRARTEAFF
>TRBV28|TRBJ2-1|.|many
TGTGCCAGCAACATAGGGGGCTCCTACAATGAGCAGTTCTTC
CASNIGGSYNEQFF
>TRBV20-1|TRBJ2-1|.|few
TGCAGTGCTAGGGGACGACGGTACATCGGCAATGAGCAGTTCTTC
CSARGRRYIGNEQFF
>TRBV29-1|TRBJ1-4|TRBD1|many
TGCAGCGTAAAACAGGGGTCTAATGAAAAACTGTTTTTT
CSVKQGSNEKLFF
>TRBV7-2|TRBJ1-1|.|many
TGTGCCAGCAGCTGGGACCGCCGGAAGGCTGAAGCTTTCTTT
CASSWDRRKAEAFF
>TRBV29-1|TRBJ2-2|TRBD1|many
TGCAGCGTCGACCGGGACAGGGATAGCGGGGAGCTGTTTTTT
CSVDRDRDSGELFF
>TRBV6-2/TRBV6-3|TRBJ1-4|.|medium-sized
TGTGCCAGCAGCCTCATATCGGGCGAAGGAAAACTGTTTTTT
CASSLISGEGKLFF
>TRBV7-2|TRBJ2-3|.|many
TGTGCCAGCAGCCAAGGGCCTTCCACAGATACGCAGTATTTT
CASSQGPSTDTQYF
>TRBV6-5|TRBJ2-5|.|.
TGTGCCAGCAGCTCCGGGCCCTATGGGACCCAGTACTTC
CASSSGPYGTQYF
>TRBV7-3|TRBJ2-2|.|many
TGTGCCAGCAGCCGATCAGACGGGAACACCGGGGAGCTGTTTTTT
CASSRSDGNTGELFF
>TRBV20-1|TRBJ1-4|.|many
TGCAGTGCGGAAGGGATAACTAATGAAAAACTGTTTTTT
CSAEGITNEKLFF
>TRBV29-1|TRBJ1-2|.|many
TGCAGCGTTGATCATCGGGGGAGAAACTATGGCTACACCTTC
CSVDHRGRNYGYTF